This T cell receptor (beta chain) was identified in a study of cytomegalovirus exposure and HLA in healthy donors. CDR3 length: 16 amino acids. Germline CDR1 SNHLY, CDR2 FYNNEI. The J segment lost 2 bases and the V segment lost 5 bases, leaving 8 bases of the junction unmatched. Profiled with immunoSEQ multiplex PCR; TCRdb holds only in-frame clones, not every one. The repertoire has fewer than 100,000 clones, under 95% of them found once; the top ten carry around 2.1%. The donors were part of the roughly 120-subject validation cohort, which stood apart from the 666-subject first cohort. In the case of this clone: The antigen remains undetermined.

General study findings and limits: According to a later analysis, TCR clusters from the first cohort tended to co-occur in the 100 to 150 validation repertoires.

The chain is built from TRBV2 and TRBJ2-2, with 7 bases identical to TRBD1. The clonotype was recovered from a man aged 30 to 45 in good health and CMV-seronegative. Source material: PBMCs. CDR3 sequence reads: CASSQHRGRNTGELFF. The CDR3 nucleotides read TGTGCCAGCAGTCAACACAGGGGTAGAAACACCGGGGAGCTGTTTTTT.